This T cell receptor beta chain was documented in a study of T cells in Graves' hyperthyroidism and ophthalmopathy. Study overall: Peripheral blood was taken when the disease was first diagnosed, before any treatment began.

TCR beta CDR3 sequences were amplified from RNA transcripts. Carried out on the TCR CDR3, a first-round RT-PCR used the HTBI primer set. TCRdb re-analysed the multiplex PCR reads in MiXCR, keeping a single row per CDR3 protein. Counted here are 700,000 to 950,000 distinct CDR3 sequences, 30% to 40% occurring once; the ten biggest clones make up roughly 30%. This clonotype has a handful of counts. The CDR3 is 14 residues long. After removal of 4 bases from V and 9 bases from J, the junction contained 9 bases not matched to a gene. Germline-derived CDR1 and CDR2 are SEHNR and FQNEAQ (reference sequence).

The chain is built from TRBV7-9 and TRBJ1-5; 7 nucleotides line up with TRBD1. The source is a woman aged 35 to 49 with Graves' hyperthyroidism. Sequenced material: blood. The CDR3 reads CASSSDREWGPQHF. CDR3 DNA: TGTGCCAGCAGCTCAGACAGGGAATGGGGGCCCCAGCATTTT.